A single sample gave rise to the 30 T cell receptor beta chains below, sequenced in a study of PD-L1 blockade in urothelial cancer. TCRdb's table, derived via immunoSEQ multiplex PCR, lists solely in-frame clones and lacks some. The repertoire holds tens of thousands of clones, with approximately 80% as singletons. Specimen: PBMCs, collected around atezolizumab (anti-PD-L1) treatment. The source of these receptors is a man between 65 and 79 years old with urothelial cancer.

The chain links TRBV27 to TRBJ2-2, with 12 nucleotides matching TRBD1. Trimming cost V 3 bases and J 7 bases; bases outside gene matches: 12. Germline-derived CDR1 and CDR2 are MNHEY and SMNVEV (reference sequence). The CDR3 runs to 18 residues. The CDR3 DNA sequence: TGTGCCAGCAGTTTCATTACACCGGGACAGGGGGCGAACGGGGAGCTGTTTTTT. Translating gives CASSFITPGQGANGELFF.

This clone was recorded a few times. The chain is built from TRBV6-1 and TRBJ1-2, with D possibly matching TRBD1 (6 bases). The CDR3 loop spans 14 amino acids. V lost 2 bases and J 5 bases, leaving 12 bases between the germline ends. Germline assignment: CDR1 MNHNS and CDR2 SASEGT. The CDR3, as DNA: TGTGCCAGCAGTGAAACCACAGGGTGGTATGGCTACACCTTC. Encoded protein: CASSETTGWYGYTF.

The CDR3 nucleotides are TGTGCCAGCAGCTCAGACAGGGGTTTAGGTACGCAGTATTTT. Protein product: CASSSDRGLGTQYF. The chain employs TRBV5-4 and TRBJ2-3, with 8 positions matching TRBD1. The germline CDR1 and CDR2 sequences are SGHNT and YYREEE (reference sequence). The CDR3 sequence is 14 residues long. The junction had 8 bases not matched to a gene; V was cut back by 3 bases and J by 8 bases.

This clone was counted between two and nine times. The chain uses TRBV6-5 and TRBJ1-5; 7 bases are shared with TRBD1. Germline V gives CDR1 MNHEY, CDR2 SVGAGI. With 6 bases clipped from V and 6 bases from J, the junction kept 5 bases outside the gene matches. The CDR3 loop spans 13 amino acids. CDR3: CASRYRGGQPQHF. The CDR3 region has the DNA TGTGCCAGCAGATACAGGGGTGGTCAGCCCCAGCATTTT.

The gene calls are TRBV7-3 and TRBJ1-6; 8 nucleotides agree with TRBD1. This CDR3 region has 16 residues. The germline V gene encodes CDR1 SGHTA and CDR2 FQGTGA. The ends lost 1 base at V and 9 bases at J; junction bases unmatched: 8. The CDR3 here is CASSLRGRGPGSPLHF. The CDR3 DNA follows: TGTGCCAGCAGCTTAAGGGGCAGGGGGCCAGGTTCACCCCTCCACTTT.

This clone was observed a few times. The genes are TRBV14 and TRBJ2-1, with D unclear. V lost 0 bases and J 0 bases, leaving 6 bases between the germline ends. Germline V CDR1 and CDR2: SGHDN, FVKESK. The CDR3 covers 15 residues. The CDR3 protein is CASSQETVSYNEQFF. The CDR3 coding sequence is TGTGCCAGCAGCCAAGAAACAGTCTCCTACAATGAGCAGTTCTTC.

This clone appeared a few times. The rearrangement joins TRBV7-3 to TRBJ1-2, with 10 positions matching TRBD1. The V segment lost 5 bases and the J segment 5 bases; nucleotides outside the gene matches: 5. CDR1 and CDR2 (germline): SGHTA, FQGTGA. The CDR3 loop spans 14 amino acids. CDR3 nucleotides: TGTGCCAGCAGCCCGACAGGGGGCCGATATGGCTACACCTTC. Amino acids: CASSPTGGRYGYTF.

Concerning this clone: One end of the junction is discordant with germline, which a read error may explain. V usage is TRBV19 and J usage is TRBJ1-2; D is ambiguous. Germline V gene lookup returns CDR1 LNHDA and CDR2 SQIVND (reference sequence). This CDR3 contains 16 residues. CDR3 protein: CASSIGVLQINYVYTF. The CDR3 region has the DNA TGTGCCAGTAGTATAGGGGTGTTGCAGATCAACTATGTCTACACCTTC.

The chain combines TRBV4-1 with TRBJ2-7, with D perhaps matching TRBD1 (6 bases). Germline-derived CDR1 and CDR2 are MGHRA and YSYEKL. V lost 1 base, J lost 3 bases, and 10 bases lay in between. The CDR3 runs 14 residues. This chain's CDR3 is CASSQGTGYYEQYF. CDR3 sequence (DNA): TGCGCCAGCAGCCAAGGAACAGGGTACTACGAGCAGTACTTC.

The rearrangement joins TRBV11-2 to TRBJ2-2; TRBD2 matches at 7 bases. The germline CDR1 and CDR2 sequences are SGHAT and FQNNGV. CDR3 length: 15 residues. The trim removed 2 bases at V and 3 bases at J, leaving 3 bases unmatched. Here the CDR3 reads CASSLRGDDTGELFF. CDR3 nucleotides: TGTGCCAGCAGCTTACGGGGGGATGACACCGGGGAGCTGTTTTTT.

This chain uses TRBV19 with TRBJ1-5; D unclear. The germline CDR1 and CDR2 sequences are LNHDA and SQIVND (reference sequence). V dropped 6 bases and J dropped 4 bases, with 10 bases sitting between them. The CDR3 runs to 13 residues. The CDR3 DNA follows: TGTGCCAGTAGACCCCGACTGAATCAGCCCCAGCATTTT. Translation: CASRPRLNQPQHF.

In this sample, this clone turned up once. V and J are TRBV19 and TRBJ1-4; the D is unclear. The CDR3 has 16 amino acids. Trimming removed 4 bases at V and 0 bases at J, with 12 bases between. Germline V gene sequence: CDR1 LNHDA, CDR2 SQIVND (reference sequence). Here the CDR3 reads CASSTFFGTTNEKLFF. CDR3 DNA sequence: TGTGCCAGTAGTACTTTCTTCGGGACAACTAATGAAAAACTGTTTTTT.

This clone was observed a single time. The V gene is TRBV4-3, the J gene TRBJ1-2, with a tentative D call TRBD1 (6 bases). This CDR3 is 15 amino acids long. Between the trimmed V and J ends, which lost 4 bases and 4 bases, there was a span of 16 bases. Looked up from germline, CDR1 is LGHNA and CDR2 is YSLEER. The CDR3 sequence is CASSLSFGQPYGYTF. The CDR3 DNA is TGCGCCAGCAGCCTATCCTTCGGACAGCCCTATGGCTACACCTTC.

The rearrangement joins TRBV10-3 to TRBJ1-3; 7 nucleotides agree with TRBD1. The CDR3 consists of 15 residues. V lost 6 bases, J lost 1 base, and 6 bases stayed unmatched. CDR1 and CDR2 (germline): ENHRY, SYGVKD. CDR3 sequence reads: CAIRWDSRSGNTIYF. CDR3 nucleotides: TGTGCCATCAGATGGGACAGCAGATCTGGAAACACCATATATTTT.

The chain uses TRBV25-1 and TRBJ2-3, with 9 positions matching TRBD1. CDR1 and CDR2 (germline): MGHDK, SYGVNS. V lost 1 base, J lost 2 bases, and 4 bases stayed unmatched. There are 16 residues in the CDR3. This CDR3 reads CASSEFTGGPTDTQYF. CDR3 DNA: TGTGCCAGCAGTGAATTTACAGGGGGCCCCACAGATACGCAGTATTTT.

The chain combines TRBV28 with TRBJ2-7; TRBD1 is a possible D gene (6 bases). CDR1 and CDR2 (germline): MDHEN, SYDVKM. The CDR3 runs 12 residues. V was clipped by 5 bases and J by 6 bases, with 11 bases between them. As DNA, the CDR3 is TGTGCCAGCAGTGCACAGGGCGGCGAGCAGTACTTC. As protein: CASSAQGGEQYF.

Here the CDR3 reads CASRRGQSSYNEQFF. CDR3 bases: TGTGCCAGCAGGCGAGGACAGAGCTCCTACAATGAGCAGTTCTTC. The rearrangement links TRBV5-8 to TRBJ2-1, with a tentative D call TRBD1 (6 bases). The ends were cut back, 5 bases at V and 0 bases at J, with 12 bases in the middle. Germline V gene sequence: CDR1 SGHTS, CDR2 YDEGEE. This CDR3 spans 15 amino acids. The full variable domain, with the rest looked up from reference TRBV5-8 and TRBJ2-1, is EAGVTQSPTHLIKTRGQQATLRCSPISGHTSVYWYQQALGLGLQFLLWYDEGEERNRGNFPPRFSGRQFPNYSSELNVNALELEDSALYLCASRRGQSSYNEQFFGPGTRLTVL.

The CDR3 is CASRLTGGRSGANVLTF. The CDR3 DNA reads as TGTGCCAGCAGGTTGACAGGGGGCCGGTCTGGGGCCAACGTCCTGACTTTC. The rearrangement links TRBV27 to TRBJ2-6; 10 nucleotides agree with TRBD1. V was clipped by 6 bases and J by 1 base; unmatched bases: 6. From germline, CDR1 is MNHEY and CDR2 SMNVEV (reference sequence). The CDR3 loop spans 17 amino acids.

This chain joins TRBV13 and TRBJ2-1; TRBD1 might be the D (5 bases). Germline CDR1 is PRHDT and CDR2 is FYEKMQ (reference sequence). V shed 3 bases and J shed 4 bases, with 10 bases lying between them. The CDR3 length is 14 residues. DNA for the CDR3: TGTGCCAGCAGCTTTAAAGGGGCTTACAATGAGCAGTTCTTC. Protein sequence: CASSFKGAYNEQFF.

The gene calls are TRBV21-1 and TRBJ1-1. TRBV21-1 is a pseudogene. CDR3 length: 17 residues. CDR3 protein: CASSKGRKGLMNTEAFF. The CDR3 region has the DNA TGTGCCAGCAGCAAAGGGAGGAAAGGCCTAATGAACACTGAAGCTTTCTTT.

The chain combines TRBV18 with TRBJ2-3; TRBD2 matches at 8 bases. This CDR3 contains 15 residues. Trimming cost V 6 bases and J 5 bases; bases outside gene matches: 10. CDR1 and CDR2 from the germline V gene are KGHSH and LQKENI. The CDR3 DNA sequence: TGTGCCAGCTCCCTCGGGGGGGCCGGTAGAGATACGCAGTATTTT. It encodes CASSLGGAGRDTQYF.

This clone came up many times. V usage is TRBV14 and J usage is TRBJ1-1; 9 positions agree with TRBD1. The germline CDR1 and CDR2 sequences are SGHDN and FVKESK. The ends lost 5 bases at V and 11 bases at J; junction bases unmatched: 9. The CDR3 runs to 13 residues. CDR3 region: CASSLGGTGKAFF. In DNA, the CDR3 is TGTGCCAGCAGCTTAGGAGGGACAGGGAAGGCTTTCTTT.

The chain uses TRBV7-9 and TRBJ2-5; D uncertain. The V gene's germline CDR1 is SEHNR and CDR2 FQNEAQ (reference sequence). Trimming left V 0 bases short and J 5 bases short, with 7 bases between. The CDR3 totals 13 residues. The CDR3 spells CASSLAGAETQYF. The CDR3 DNA reads TGTGCCAGCAGCTTAGCGGGCGCCGAGACCCAGTACTTC.

This clone has a handful of counts. The chain has TRBV25-1 and TRBJ2-5; tentative D call: TRBD1 (6 bases). Looked up from germline, CDR1 is MGHDK and CDR2 is SYGVNS. This CDR3 has 14 amino acids. V was cut by 2 bases and J by 3 bases, with 10 bases left in between. Here the CDR3 reads CASSEGTPEETQYF. The CDR3 DNA sequence: TGTGCCAGCAGTGAAGGGACACCGGAAGAGACCCAGTACTTC.

The chain employs TRBV5-4 and TRBJ1-1; 7 positions match TRBD1. The V and J ends lost 4 bases and 5 bases, in that order; junction bases with no gene match: 11. The CDR3 has 15 residues. Germline lookup yields CDR1 SGHNT and CDR2 YYREEE (reference sequence). The CDR3 sequence: CASSRMTGKKTEAFF. Here the CDR3 DNA reads TGTGCCAGCAGCAGGATGACAGGGAAGAAGACTGAAGCTTTCTTT.

This chain uses TRBV7-2 with TRBJ2-3, with TRBD2 matching over 11 bases. Germline CDR1 and CDR2: SGHTA and FQGNSA. This CDR3 spans 15 amino acids. Trimming cost V 2 bases and J 6 bases; bases outside gene matches: 4. The CDR3 DNA follows: TGTGCCAGCAGCTTAAGGACTAGCGGGTTGGATACGCAGTATTTT. Protein product: CASSLRTSGLDTQYF.

Here the CDR3 reads CASSLRGGYGYGYTF. The CDR3 bases are TGTGCCAGCAGCTTGAGGGGGGGGTACGGCTATGGCTACACCTTC. The chain carries TRBV13 and TRBJ1-2; TRBD1 might be the D (6 bases). CDR3 length: 15 amino acids. The V end was cut by 3 bases, the J end by 4 bases, with 15 bases between. CDR1 and CDR2 from the germline V gene are PRHDT and FYEKMQ (reference sequence).

This chain connects TRBV7-9 to TRBJ1-1, with 11 bases identical to TRBD1. This CDR3 comprises 16 residues. Germline V gene lookup returns CDR1 SEHNR and CDR2 FQNEAQ (reference sequence). The V segment lost 5 bases and the J segment 4 bases; nucleotides outside the gene matches: 9. DNA of the CDR3: TGTGCCAGCAGCCCTCCGGACAGGGGGCAAAGCACTGAAGCTTTCTTT. This gives the protein CASSPPDRGQSTEAFF.

J is TRBJ2-5 and V is TRBV11-3; 8 nucleotides agree with TRBD1. Germline-derived CDR1 and CDR2 are SGHNT and YENEEA. The CDR3 is made up of 15 amino acids. J lost 1 base, V lost 5 bases, and 6 bases had no gene match. This CDR3 reads CASSPGDRTQETQYF. In nucleotides, the CDR3 is TGTGCCAGCAGCCCCGGGGACAGGACCCAAGAGACCCAGTACTTC.

The chain recombines TRBV18 with TRBJ2-3; the match to TRBD2 covers 9 bases. This CDR3 spans 16 amino acids. Per germline, CDR1 KGHSH and CDR2 LQKENI. The ends lost 3 bases at V and 0 bases at J; junction bases unmatched: 4. CDR3 in DNA: TGTGCCAGCTCACCTACGGGACTAGCTAGCACAGATACGCAGTATTTT. Translated, it gives CASSPTGLASTDTQYF.